This T cell receptor beta chain is drawn from a study of T cells in Graves' hyperthyroidism and ophthalmopathy. Findings and limits, study-wide: Most thyroid-expanded clonotypes above 0.001 were also found in blood.

Trimming stripped 5 bases from V and 3 bases from J, with 11 bases between. The CDR3 sequence is 14 residues long. From germline, CDR1 is SGHVS and CDR2 FNYEAQ. This clonotype showed up just a few times. Its antigen is not identified. RNA transcripts gave rise to amplified TCR beta CDR3 regions. A set of HTBI primers served as the primers for a first-round RT-PCR of the TCR CDR3. A single record per CDR3 protein comes from TCRdb applying MiXCR to the multiplex PCR reads. The repertoire has roughly 500,000 distinct CDR3 sequences, 40% to 55% of them found once; the top ten carry around a fifth. The receptor's source is an adult woman with Graves' disease, either hyperthyroidism or ophthalmopathy (not recorded which). V and J are TRBV7-6 and TRBJ1-5; maybe TRBD1 (6 bases). The sequencing input was peripheral blood or thyroid tissue (not recorded which). The CDR3 is CASSPGEINQPQHF. CDR3 nucleotide sequence: TGTGCCAGCAGCCCAGGGGAAATCAATCAGCCCCAGCATTTT.